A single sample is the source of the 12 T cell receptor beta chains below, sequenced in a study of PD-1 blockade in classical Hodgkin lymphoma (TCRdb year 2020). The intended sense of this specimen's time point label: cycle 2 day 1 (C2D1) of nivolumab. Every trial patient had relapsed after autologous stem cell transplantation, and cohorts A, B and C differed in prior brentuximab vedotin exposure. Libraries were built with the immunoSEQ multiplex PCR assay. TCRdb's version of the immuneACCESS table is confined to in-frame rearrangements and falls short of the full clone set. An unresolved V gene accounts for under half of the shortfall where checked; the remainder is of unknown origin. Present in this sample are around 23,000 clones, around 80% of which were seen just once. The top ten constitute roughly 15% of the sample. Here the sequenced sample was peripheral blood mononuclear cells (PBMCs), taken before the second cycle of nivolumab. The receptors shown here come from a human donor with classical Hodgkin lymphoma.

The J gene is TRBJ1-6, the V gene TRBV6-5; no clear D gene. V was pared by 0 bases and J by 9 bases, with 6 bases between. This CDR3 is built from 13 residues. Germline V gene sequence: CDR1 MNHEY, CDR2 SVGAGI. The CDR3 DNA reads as TGTGCCAGCAGTTACTCGAAGGGTTCACCCCTCCACTTT. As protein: CASSYSKGSPLHF.

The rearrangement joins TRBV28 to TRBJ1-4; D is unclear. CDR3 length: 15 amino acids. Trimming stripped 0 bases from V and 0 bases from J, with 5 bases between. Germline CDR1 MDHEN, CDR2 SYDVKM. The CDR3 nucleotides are TGTGCCAGCAGTTTATGGTCTGCAACTAATGAAAAACTGTTTTTT. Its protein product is CASSLWSATNEKLFF.

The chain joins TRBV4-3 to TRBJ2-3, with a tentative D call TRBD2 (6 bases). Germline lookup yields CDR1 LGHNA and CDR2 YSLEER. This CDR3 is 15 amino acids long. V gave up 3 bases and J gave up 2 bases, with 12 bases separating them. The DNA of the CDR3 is TGCGCCAGCAGCCAGCGGGACGGGACCACAGATACGCAGTATTTT. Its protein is CASSQRDGTTDTQYF.

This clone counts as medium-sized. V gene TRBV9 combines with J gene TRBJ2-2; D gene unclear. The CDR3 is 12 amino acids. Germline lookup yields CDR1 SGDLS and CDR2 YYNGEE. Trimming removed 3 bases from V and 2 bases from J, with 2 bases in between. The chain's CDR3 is CASSENTGELFF. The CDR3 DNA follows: TGTGCCAGCAGCGAAAACACCGGGGAGCTGTTTTTT. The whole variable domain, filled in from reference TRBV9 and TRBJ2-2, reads DSGVTQTPKHLITATGQRVTLRCSPRSGDLSVYWYQQSLDQGLQFLIQYYNGEERAKGNILERFSAQQFPDLHSELNLSSLELGDSALYFCASSENTGELFFGEGSRLTVL.

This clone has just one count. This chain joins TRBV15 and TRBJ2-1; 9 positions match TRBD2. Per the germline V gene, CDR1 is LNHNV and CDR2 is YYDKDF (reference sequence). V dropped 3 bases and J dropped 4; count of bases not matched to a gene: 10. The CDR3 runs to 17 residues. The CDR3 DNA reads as TGTGCCACCAGCAGGGGTCTGCGGGGGGGCAGGTACAATGAGCAGTTCTTC. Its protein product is CATSRGLRGGRYNEQFF.

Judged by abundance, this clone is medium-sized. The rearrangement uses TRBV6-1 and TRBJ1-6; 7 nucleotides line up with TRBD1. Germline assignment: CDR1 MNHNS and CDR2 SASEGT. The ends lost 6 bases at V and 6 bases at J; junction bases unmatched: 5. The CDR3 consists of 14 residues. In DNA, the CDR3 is TGTGCCAGCAGAAAGGGGGACAGTAATTCACCCCTCCACTTT. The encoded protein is CASRKGDSNSPLHF.

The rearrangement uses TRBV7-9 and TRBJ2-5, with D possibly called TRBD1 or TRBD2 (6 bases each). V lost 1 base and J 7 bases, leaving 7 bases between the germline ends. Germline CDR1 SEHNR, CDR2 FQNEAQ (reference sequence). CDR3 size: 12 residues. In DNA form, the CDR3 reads TGTGCCAGCAGCTTAGAGGGGGGGACCCAGTACTTC. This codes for CASSLEGGTQYF.

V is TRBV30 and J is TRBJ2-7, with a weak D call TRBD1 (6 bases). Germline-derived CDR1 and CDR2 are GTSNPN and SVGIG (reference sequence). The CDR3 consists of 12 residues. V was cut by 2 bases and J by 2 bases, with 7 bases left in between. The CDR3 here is CAWSRDTYEQYF. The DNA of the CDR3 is TGTGCCTGGAGTCGGGACACCTACGAGCAGTACTTC.

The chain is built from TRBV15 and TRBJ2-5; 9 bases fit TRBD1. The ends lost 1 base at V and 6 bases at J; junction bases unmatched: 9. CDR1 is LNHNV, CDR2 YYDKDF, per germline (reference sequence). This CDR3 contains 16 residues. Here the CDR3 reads CATSRGTGGALKTQYF. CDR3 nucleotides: TGTGCCACCAGCAGAGGAACAGGGGGCGCATTGAAGACCCAGTACTTC.

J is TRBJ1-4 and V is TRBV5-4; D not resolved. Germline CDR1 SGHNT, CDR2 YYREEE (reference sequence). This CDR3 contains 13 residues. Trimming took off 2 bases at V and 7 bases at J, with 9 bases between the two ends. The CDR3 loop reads CASSFPGREKLFF. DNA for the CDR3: TGTGCCAGCAGCTTCCCCGGGCGTGAAAAACTGTTTTTT.

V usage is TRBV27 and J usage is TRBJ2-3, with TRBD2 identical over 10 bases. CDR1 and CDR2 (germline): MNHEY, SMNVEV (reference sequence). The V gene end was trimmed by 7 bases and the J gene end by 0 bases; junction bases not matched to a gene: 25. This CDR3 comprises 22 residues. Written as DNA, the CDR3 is TGTGCCAGCATGGTAGGGGTTACGTCTAGCGGGAGAGTGATACCTAGCACAGATACGCAGTATTTT. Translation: CASMVGVTSSGRVIPSTDTQYF.

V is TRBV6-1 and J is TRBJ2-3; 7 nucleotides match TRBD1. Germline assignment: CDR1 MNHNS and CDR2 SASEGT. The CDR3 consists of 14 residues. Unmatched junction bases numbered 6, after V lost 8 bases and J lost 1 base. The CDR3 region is CASGAGTGTDTQYF. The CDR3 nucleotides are TGTGCCAGCGGCGCCGGGACAGGCACAGATACGCAGTATTTT.